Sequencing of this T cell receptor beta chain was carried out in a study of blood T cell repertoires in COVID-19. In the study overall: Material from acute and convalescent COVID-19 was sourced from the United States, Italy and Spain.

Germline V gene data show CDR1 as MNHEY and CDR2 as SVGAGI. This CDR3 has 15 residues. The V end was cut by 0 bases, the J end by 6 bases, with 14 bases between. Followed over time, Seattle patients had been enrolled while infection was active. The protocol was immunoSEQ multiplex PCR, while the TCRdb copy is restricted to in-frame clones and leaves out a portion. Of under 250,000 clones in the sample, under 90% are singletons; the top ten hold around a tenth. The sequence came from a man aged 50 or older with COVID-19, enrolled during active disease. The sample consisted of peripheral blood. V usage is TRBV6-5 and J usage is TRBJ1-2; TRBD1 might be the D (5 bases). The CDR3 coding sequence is TGTGCCAGCAGTTACTCTCCAGGGCCCGCCAATGGCTACACCTTC. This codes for CASSYSPGPANGYTF.